What follows describes a single T cell receptor (beta chain). Looked up from germline, CDR1 is SGHRS and CDR2 is YFSETQ. CDR3 size: 20 residues. V was clipped by 1 base and J by 0 bases; unmatched bases: 17. Using immunoSEQ multiplex PCR, the repertoire was profiled, and TCRdb retains in-frame clones only, with some absent. The table lists fewer than 200,000 clones, 88% of them singletons. These data are taken from a study of blood T cell repertoires in COVID-19. Study-level information: The cDNA or gDNA used as material had been derived from T cells, B-cell-depleted T cells, or PBMCs.

This clonotype was obtained from a young woman who had recovered from COVID-19. Sequences were obtained from PBMCs or T cells enriched from blood (not recorded which). The chain recombines TRBV5-1 with TRBJ1-1; 8 bases agree with TRBD1. DNA for the CDR3: TGCGCCAGCAGCTTGTCCCATTCAGTTAGGACAGGGCGGGTGAACACTGAAGCTTTCTTT. Protein sequence: CASSLSHSVRTGRVNTEAFF.